The 19 T cell receptor beta chains reported below all come from one sample, sequenced in a study of beta chain features in type 1 diabetes. Sequenced material consisted of expressed TCRB transcripts (all of the isolated RNA was reverse transcribed). Libraries were prepared by immunoSEQ multiplex PCR; TCRdb keeps only in-frame clonotypes and omits some of them. The sample has some 44,000 clones, approximately 68% seen once. Their antigen targets remain unknown. General study points: All four CD4+ subsets from Type 1 diabetes patients carried moderately but significantly shorter TCRB CDR3s.

What was sequenced was Tregs from blood. Receptor source: a woman aged 18 to 35 with type 1 diabetes.

This clone has a single count. The chain carries TRBV29-1 and TRBJ2-5, with a weak D call TRBD1 (5 bases). CDR1 and CDR2 from the germline V gene are SQVTM and ANQGSEA. The CDR3 sequence is 12 residues long. The V end lost 4 bases, the J end lost 1 base, and 7 bases lay between the germline ends. CDR3 residues: CSVVQVQETQYF. For the CDR3, the DNA is TGCAGCGTTGTACAGGTCCAAGAGACCCAGTACTTC. Together with reference TRBV29-1 and TRBJ2-5, the CDR3 gives the full variable domain: SAVISQKPSRDICQRGTSLTIQCQVDSQVTMMFWYRQQPGQSLTLIATANQGSEATYESGFVIDKFPISRPNLTFSTLTVSNMSPEDSSIYLCSVVQVQETQYFGPGTRLLVL.

The chain employs TRBV5-1 and TRBJ1-2; the D is unclear. Germline lookup yields CDR1 SGHRS and CDR2 YFSETQ. CDR3 length equals 13 residues. V shed 1 base and J shed 7 bases, with 11 bases lying between them. The DNA for the CDR3 is TGCGCCAGCAGCTTGAATCCAGGTGGTGGCTACACCTTC. This translates into CASSLNPGGGYTF.

The sample holds a few counts of this clone. The genes are TRBV7-2 and TRBJ2-7; 11 bases fit TRBD2. Per germline, CDR1 SGHTA and CDR2 FQGNSA. The CDR3 spans 18 residues. V lost 4 bases and J lost 3; bases outside the gene matches: 14. DNA of the CDR3: TGTGCCAGCAGCTATAGCGGGAGGGGTAGCGGAGGGGTCTACGAGCAGTACTTC. Protein sequence: CASSYSGRGSGGVYEQYF.

The DNA of the CDR3 is TGTGCCACAGAAGCGGGCCGCACAGATACGCAGTATTTT. Protein sequence: CATEAGRTDTQYF. The rearrangement joins TRBV19 to TRBJ2-3, with D tentatively TRBD2 (6 bases). Germline lookup yields CDR1 LNHDA and CDR2 SQIVND (reference sequence). The V and J ends lost 10 bases and 1 base respectively, with 12 bases between them. The CDR3 is 13 amino acids.

In this sample, this clone turned up a few times. CDR3 sequence (DNA): TGCGCCAGCAGCTTGCAGGACACCGGGGAGCTGTTTTTT. It specifies CASSLQDTGELFF. The V call is TRBV5-1, the J call TRBJ2-2; D remains unclear. Germline CDR1 SGHRS, CDR2 YFSETQ. V was clipped by 1 base and J by 3 bases, with 4 bases between them. This CDR3 is built from 13 residues.

This clone was found a few times. The CDR3 DNA sequence: TGTGCCAGCAGCAGGGGCAATGAAAAACTGTTTTTT. Translation gives CASSRGNEKLFF. V is TRBV2 and J is TRBJ1-4, with D perhaps TRBD1 (6 bases). Looked up from germline, CDR1 is SNHLY and CDR2 is FYNNEI. With 6 bases removed from V and 5 bases from J, the gap between germline ends came to 7 bases. The CDR3 covers 12 residues.

This chain connects TRBV6-5 to TRBJ2-7; the match to TRBD2 covers 7 bases. The CDR3 runs 13 residues. Germline V gene lookup returns CDR1 MNHEY and CDR2 SVGAGI. Unmatched junction bases numbered 5, after V lost 6 bases and J lost 3 bases. The CDR3 DNA is TGTGCCAGCAGCTCGGGCGGGAGCTACGAGCAGTACTTC. This translates into CASSSGGSYEQYF.

This clone was observed a few times. V and J are TRBV7-2 and TRBJ2-3, with D unclear. V shed 5 bases and J shed 10 bases, with 13 bases lying between them. The CDR3 is made up of 12 amino acids. The V gene's germline CDR1 is SGHTA and CDR2 FQGNSA. CDR3: CASSADTPAQYF. DNA for the CDR3: TGTGCCAGCAGCGCCGATACCCCGGCGCAGTATTTT.

The J gene is TRBJ1-1, the V gene TRBV7-9; D not certain. The CDR3 loop spans 13 amino acids. Germline CDR1 and CDR2: SEHNR and FQNEAQ (reference sequence). V lost 5 bases, J lost 5 bases, and 12 bases lay in between. The CDR3 sequence is CASSPRVLTEAFF. The DNA of the CDR3 is TGTGCCAGCAGCCCCCGTGTTTTGACTGAAGCTTTCTTT.

This clone has a single count. The genes are TRBV7-3 and TRBJ2-5, with 8 bases identical to TRBD2. TRBJ2-7 explains the end of the DNA better; the J call may be wrong. The V gene's germline CDR1 is SGHTA and CDR2 FQGTGA. The CDR3 contains 13 residues. The CDR3 region has the DNA TGTGCCAGCAGCTTGAGCGGGAGCTACGAGCAGTACTTC. Protein: CASSLSGSYEQYF.

The CDR3 region has the DNA TGCGCCAGCAGCAGGGACAGGGGGAGGAATACGCAGTATTTT. This encodes CASSRDRGRNTQYF. The chain has TRBV4-1 and TRBJ2-3; 11 positions match TRBD1. The J segment lost 7 bases and the V segment lost 5 bases, leaving 5 bases of the junction unmatched. The V gene's germline CDR1 is MGHRA and CDR2 YSYEKL. CDR3 length: 14 amino acids.

The gene calls are TRBV5-1 and TRBJ2-7; possible D gene TRBD2, 7 bases. Trimming cost V 3 bases and J 0 bases, with 19 bases left between them. Germline-derived CDR1 and CDR2 are SGHRS and YFSETQ. The CDR3 is 17 amino acids. This CDR3 reads CASSWDPRGAYSYEQYF. In nucleotides, the CDR3 is TGCGCCAGCAGCTGGGACCCCCGGGGGGCATACTCCTACGAGCAGTACTTC.

This clone turned up a few times. This rearrangement joins TRBV29-1 to TRBJ2-2; no firm D call. There are 13 residues in the CDR3. Germline V CDR1 and CDR2: SQVTM, ANQGSEA. Trimming cost V 3 bases and J 0 bases, with 5 bases left between them. The CDR3 is CSVDLANTGELFF. The CDR3 DNA reads TGCAGCGTTGACTTAGCGAACACCGGGGAGCTGTTTTTT.

The chain combines TRBV4-3 with TRBJ2-7, with D perhaps matching TRBD2 (5 bases). V was trimmed by 4 bases and J by 7 bases, leaving 17 bases between them. Per the germline V gene, CDR1 is LGHNA and CDR2 is YSLEER. This CDR3 has 14 amino acids. Written as DNA, the CDR3 is TGCGCCAGCAGCCCAGAGCCCCGACGCGGGGAGCAGTACTTC. Protein sequence: CASSPEPRRGEQYF.

The chain combines TRBV7-2 with TRBJ2-7; 10 bases align to TRBD2. Unmatched junction bases numbered 3, after V lost 1 base and J lost 0 bases. The length of the CDR3 is 16 residues. Germline CDR1 reads SGHTA; CDR2 reads FQGNSA. CDR3 in DNA: TGTGCCAGCAGCTTAGTAGCGGGAGGTGGCTCCTACGAGCAGTACTTC. Protein sequence: CASSLVAGGGSYEQYF.

The V call is TRBV18, the J call TRBJ1-1, with a weak D call TRBD1 (6 bases). The CDR3 has 15 residues. Between the trimmed V and J ends, which lost 4 bases and 0 bases, there was a span of 12 bases. Per germline, CDR1 KGHSH and CDR2 LQKENI. For the CDR3, the DNA is TGTGCCAGCTCACAGGACAGATCCATGAACACTGAAGCTTTCTTT. This gives the protein CASSQDRSMNTEAFF.

V usage is TRBV10-3 and J usage is TRBJ1-6; D remains ambiguous. Germline assignment: CDR1 ENHRY and CDR2 SYGVKD. The V end was cut by 3 bases, the J end by 0 bases, with 3 bases between. The CDR3 is made up of 14 amino acids. The CDR3 region is CAISDSSYNSPLHF. Here the CDR3 DNA reads TGTGCCATCAGTGACAGCTCCTATAATTCACCCCTCCACTTT.

This clone appeared once. The chain couples TRBV27 to TRBJ2-1; the match to TRBD1 covers 9 bases. Germline CDR1 and CDR2: MNHEY and SMNVEV (reference sequence). With V trimmed by 4 bases and J by 5 bases, 6 bases remained unmatched. This CDR3 spans 15 amino acids. The CDR3 loop is CASSSGTGSNNEQFF. In nucleotides, the CDR3 is TGTGCCAGCAGTTCTGGGACAGGGTCTAACAATGAGCAGTTCTTC.

Points on this clone: This sample includes further DNA sequences coding for the same CDR3. This chain connects TRBV6-5 to TRBJ2-1, with 8 bases identical to TRBD2. The germline gives CDR1 MNHEY, CDR2 SVGAGI. Germline trimming cut 0 bases from V and 2 bases from J; bases unmatched to any gene: 0. The CDR3 loop spans 15 amino acids. The DNA of the CDR3 is TGTGCCAGCAGTTACTCGGGACTAGCCTACAATGAGCAGTTCTTC. Protein sequence: CASSYSGLAYNEQFF.